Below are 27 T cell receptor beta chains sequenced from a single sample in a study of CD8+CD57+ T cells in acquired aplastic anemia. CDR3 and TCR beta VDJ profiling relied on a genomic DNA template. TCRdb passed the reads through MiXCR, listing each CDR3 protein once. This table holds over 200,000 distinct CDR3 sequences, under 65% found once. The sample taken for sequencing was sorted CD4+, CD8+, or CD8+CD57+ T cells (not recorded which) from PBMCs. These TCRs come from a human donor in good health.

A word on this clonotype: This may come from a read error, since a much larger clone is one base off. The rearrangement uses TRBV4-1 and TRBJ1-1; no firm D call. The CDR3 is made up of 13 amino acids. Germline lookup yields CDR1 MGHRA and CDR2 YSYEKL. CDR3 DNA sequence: TGCGCCAGCAGCCAAGAGTCCCTCCGGGGAGCTCTCTTT. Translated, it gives CASSQESLRGALF.

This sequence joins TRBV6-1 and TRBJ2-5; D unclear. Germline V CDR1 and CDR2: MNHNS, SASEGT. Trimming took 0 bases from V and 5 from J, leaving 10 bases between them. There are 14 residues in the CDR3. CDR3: CASSEASYAETQYF. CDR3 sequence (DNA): TGTGCCAGCAGTGAAGCGAGCTACGCTGAGACCCAGTACTTC.

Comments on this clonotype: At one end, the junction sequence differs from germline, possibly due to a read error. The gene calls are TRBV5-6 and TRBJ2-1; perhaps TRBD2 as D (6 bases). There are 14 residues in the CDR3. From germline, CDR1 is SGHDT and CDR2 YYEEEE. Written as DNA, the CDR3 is TGTGCCAGCAGCTTGGGGAGGGGCTACGATGAGCAGTTCTTC. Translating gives CASSLGRGYDEQFF. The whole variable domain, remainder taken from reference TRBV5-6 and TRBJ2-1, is DAGVTQSPTHLIKTRGQQVTLRCSPKSGHDTVSWYQQALGQGPQFIFQYYEEEERQRGNFPDRFSGHQFPNYSSELNVNALLLGDSALYLCASSLGRGYDEQFFGPGTRLTVL.

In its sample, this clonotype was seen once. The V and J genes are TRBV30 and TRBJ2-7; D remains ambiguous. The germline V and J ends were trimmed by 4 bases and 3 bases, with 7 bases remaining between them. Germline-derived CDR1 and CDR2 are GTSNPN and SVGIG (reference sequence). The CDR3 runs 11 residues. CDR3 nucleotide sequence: TGTGCCTGGATCACGGGCTACGAGCAGTACTTC. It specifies CAWITGYEQYF.

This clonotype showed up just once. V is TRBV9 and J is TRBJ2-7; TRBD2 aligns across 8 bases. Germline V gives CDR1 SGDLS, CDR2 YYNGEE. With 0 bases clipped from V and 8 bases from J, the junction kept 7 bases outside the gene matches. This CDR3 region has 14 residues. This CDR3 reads CASSVDGGVRQQYF. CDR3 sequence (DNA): TGTGCCAGCAGCGTAGACGGGGGGGTGAGGCAGCAGTACTTC.

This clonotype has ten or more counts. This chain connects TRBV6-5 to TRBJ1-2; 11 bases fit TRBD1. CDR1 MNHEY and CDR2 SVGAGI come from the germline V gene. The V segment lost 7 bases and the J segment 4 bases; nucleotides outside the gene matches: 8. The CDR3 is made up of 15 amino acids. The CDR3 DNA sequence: TGTGCCAGCACGGACAGGGGGCGACGCCCCTATGGCTACACCTTC. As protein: CASTDRGRRPYGYTF.

The CDR3 here is CASSGVGHQETQYF. The DNA of the CDR3 is TGTGCCAGCAGTGGCGTCGGGCACCAAGAGACCCAGTACTTC. This chain uses TRBV25-1 with TRBJ2-5; unclear D gene. Germline V gives CDR1 MGHDK, CDR2 SYGVNS. The CDR3 sequence is 14 residues long. V dropped 4 bases and J dropped 0 bases, with 9 bases sitting between them.

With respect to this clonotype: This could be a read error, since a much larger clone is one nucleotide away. The CDR3: CASSQDLRVTEAFF. In nucleotides, the CDR3 is TGCGCCAGCAGCCAAGATCTGAGGGTCACTGAAGCTTTCTTT. The genes are TRBV4-3 and TRBJ1-1, with no clear D. The ends were cut back, 0 bases at V and 4 bases at J, with 9 bases in the middle. Looked up from germline, CDR1 is LGHNA and CDR2 is YSLEER. The CDR3 covers 14 residues.

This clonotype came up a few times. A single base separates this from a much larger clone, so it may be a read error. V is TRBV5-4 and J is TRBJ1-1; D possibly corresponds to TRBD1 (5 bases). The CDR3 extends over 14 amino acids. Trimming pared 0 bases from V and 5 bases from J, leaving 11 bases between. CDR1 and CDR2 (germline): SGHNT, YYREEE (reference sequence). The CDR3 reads CASSLEGVRTEAFF. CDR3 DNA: TGTGCCAGCAGCTTGGAAGGGGTAAGGACTGAAGCTTTCTTT.

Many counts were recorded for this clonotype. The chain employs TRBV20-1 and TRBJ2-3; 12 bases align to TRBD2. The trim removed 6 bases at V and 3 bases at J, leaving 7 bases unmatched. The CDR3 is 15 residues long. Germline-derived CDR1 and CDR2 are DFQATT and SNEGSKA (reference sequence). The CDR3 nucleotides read TGCAGTGCCGAAGCCGGGACTAGCGGGACAGATACGCAGTATTTT. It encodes CSAEAGTSGTDTQYF.

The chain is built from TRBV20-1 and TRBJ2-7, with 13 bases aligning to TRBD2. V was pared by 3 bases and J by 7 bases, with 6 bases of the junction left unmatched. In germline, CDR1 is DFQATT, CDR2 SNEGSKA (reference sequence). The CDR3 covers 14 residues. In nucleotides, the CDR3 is TGCAGTGCTAGCGAACTGGGACTAGCGGGAGAGCAGTACTTC. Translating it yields CSASELGLAGEQYF.

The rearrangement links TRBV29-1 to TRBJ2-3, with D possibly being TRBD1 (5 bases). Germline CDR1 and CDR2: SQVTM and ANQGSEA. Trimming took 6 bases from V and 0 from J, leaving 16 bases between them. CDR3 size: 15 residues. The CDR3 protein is CSVRQLTSSTDTQYF. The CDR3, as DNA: TGCAGCGTCCGACAGCTAACATCTAGCACAGATACGCAGTATTTT.

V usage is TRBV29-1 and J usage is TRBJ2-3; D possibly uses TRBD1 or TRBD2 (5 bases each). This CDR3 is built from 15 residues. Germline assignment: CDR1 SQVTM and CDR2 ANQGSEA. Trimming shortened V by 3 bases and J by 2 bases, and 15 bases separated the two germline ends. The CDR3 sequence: CSVEGVETDTDTQYF. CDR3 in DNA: TGCAGCGTTGAGGGGGTGGAGACAGACACAGATACGCAGTATTTT.

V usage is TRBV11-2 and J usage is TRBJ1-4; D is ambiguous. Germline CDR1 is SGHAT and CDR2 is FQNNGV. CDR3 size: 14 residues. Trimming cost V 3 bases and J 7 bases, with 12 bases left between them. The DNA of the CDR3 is TGTGCCAGCAGCTTCGGGAAAGTCGGTGAAAAACTGTTTTTT. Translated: CASSFGKVGEKLFF.

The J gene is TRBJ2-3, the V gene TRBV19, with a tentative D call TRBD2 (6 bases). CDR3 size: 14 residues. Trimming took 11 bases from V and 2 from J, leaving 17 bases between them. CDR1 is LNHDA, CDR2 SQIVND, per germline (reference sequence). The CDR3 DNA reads TGTGCCTCTGCAGGGCAGGGACTCACAGATACGCAGTATTTT. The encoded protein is CASAGQGLTDTQYF.

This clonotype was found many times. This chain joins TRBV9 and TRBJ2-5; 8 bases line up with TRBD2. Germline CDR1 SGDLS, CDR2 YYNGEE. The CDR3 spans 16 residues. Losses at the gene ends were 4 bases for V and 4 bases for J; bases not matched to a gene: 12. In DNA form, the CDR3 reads TGTGCCAGCAGCCCCCCCGACGGGAGGGCCGGAGAGACCCAGTACTTC. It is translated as CASSPPDGRAGETQYF. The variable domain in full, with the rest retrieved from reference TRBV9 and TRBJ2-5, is DSGVTQTPKHLITATGQRVTLRCSPRSGDLSVYWYQQSLDQGLQFLIQYYNGEERAKGNILERFSAQQFPDLHSELNLSSLELGDSALYFCASSPPDGRAGETQYFGPGTRLLVL.

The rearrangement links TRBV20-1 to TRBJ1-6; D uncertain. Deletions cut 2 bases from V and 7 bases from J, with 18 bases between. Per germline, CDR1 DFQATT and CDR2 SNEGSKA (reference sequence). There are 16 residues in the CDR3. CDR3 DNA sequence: TGCAGTGCTAGAACCCGGGGAGGGTCCGGGAATTCACCCCTCCACTTT. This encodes CSARTRGGSGNSPLHF.

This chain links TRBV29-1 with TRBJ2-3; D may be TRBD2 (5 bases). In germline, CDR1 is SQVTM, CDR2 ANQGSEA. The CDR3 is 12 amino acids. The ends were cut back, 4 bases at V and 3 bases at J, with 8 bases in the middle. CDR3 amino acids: CSVGPGTDTQYF. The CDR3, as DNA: TGCAGCGTTGGTCCGGGGACAGATACGCAGTATTTT.

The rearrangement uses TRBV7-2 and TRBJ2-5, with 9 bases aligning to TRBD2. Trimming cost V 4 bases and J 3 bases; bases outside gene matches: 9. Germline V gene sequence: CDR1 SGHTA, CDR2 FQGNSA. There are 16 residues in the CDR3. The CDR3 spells CASSSAGGNIKETQYF. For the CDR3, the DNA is TGTGCCAGCAGCTCAGCGGGGGGCAACATTAAAGAGACCCAGTACTTC.

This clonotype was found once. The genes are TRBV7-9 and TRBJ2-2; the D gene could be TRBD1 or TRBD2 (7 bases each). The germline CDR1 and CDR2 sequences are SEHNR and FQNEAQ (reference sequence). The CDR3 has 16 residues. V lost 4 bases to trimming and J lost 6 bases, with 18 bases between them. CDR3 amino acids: CASSSPGRGGAGELFF. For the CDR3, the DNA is TGTGCCAGCAGCTCCCCGGGCAGGGGGGGGGCCGGGGAGCTGTTTTTT.

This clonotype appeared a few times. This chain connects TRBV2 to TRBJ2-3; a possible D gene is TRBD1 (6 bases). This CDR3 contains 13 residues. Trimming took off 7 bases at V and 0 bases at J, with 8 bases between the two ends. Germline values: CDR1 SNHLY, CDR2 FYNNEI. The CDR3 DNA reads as TGTGCCAGCACAGGGGTCAGCACAGATACGCAGTATTTT. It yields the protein CASTGVSTDTQYF.

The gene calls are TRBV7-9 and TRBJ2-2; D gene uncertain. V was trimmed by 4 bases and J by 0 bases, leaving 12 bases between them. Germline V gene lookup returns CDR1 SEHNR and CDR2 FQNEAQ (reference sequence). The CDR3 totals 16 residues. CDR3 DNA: TGTGCCAGCAGCTCCCCCAATTTACCGAACACCGGGGAGCTGTTTTTT. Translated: CASSSPNLPNTGELFF.

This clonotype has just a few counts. In DNA form, the CDR3 reads TGTGCCATCAGAGGTTGGGGGGGCTATGGCTACACCTTC. Translating gives CAIRGWGGYGYTF. The chain recombines TRBV10-3 with TRBJ1-2; a weak D match, TRBD1 (5 bases). Trimming shortened V by 6 bases and J by 4 bases, and 12 bases separated the two germline ends. The CDR3 has 13 residues. Germline V gene lookup returns CDR1 ENHRY and CDR2 SYGVKD.

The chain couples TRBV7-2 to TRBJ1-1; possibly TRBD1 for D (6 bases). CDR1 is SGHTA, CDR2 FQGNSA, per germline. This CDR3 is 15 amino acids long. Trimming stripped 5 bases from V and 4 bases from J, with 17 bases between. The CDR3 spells CASSRNLGGGTEAFF. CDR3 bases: TGTGCCAGCAGCAGAAACCTAGGGGGGGGCACTGAAGCTTTCTTT.

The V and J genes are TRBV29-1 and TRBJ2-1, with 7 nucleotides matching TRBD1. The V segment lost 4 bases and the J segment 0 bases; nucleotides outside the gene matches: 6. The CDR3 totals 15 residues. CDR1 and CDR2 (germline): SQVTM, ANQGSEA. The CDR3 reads CSVGWDRVSYNEQFF. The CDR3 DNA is TGCAGCGTTGGATGGGACAGAGTCTCCTACAATGAGCAGTTCTTC.

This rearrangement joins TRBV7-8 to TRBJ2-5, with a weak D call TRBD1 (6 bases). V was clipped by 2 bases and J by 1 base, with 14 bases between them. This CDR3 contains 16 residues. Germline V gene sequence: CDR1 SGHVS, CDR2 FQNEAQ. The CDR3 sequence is CASSLMGWTVQETQYF. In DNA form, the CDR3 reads TGTGCCAGCAGCTTAATGGGCTGGACAGTCCAAGAGACCCAGTACTTC.

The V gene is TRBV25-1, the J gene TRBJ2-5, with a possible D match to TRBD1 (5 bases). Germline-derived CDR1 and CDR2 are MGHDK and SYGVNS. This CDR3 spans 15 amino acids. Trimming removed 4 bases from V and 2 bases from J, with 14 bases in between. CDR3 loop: CASSGPFTGQETQYF. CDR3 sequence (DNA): TGTGCCAGCAGTGGCCCCTTCACAGGACAAGAGACCCAGTACTTC.